A single sample gave rise to the 17 T cell receptor beta chains below, sequenced in a study of T cells in localized non-small cell lung cancer. The method was immunoSEQ multiplex PCR; TCRdb's version includes in-frame clones alone and lacks a portion of them. The data show 20,000 to 25,000 clones, about 94% seen once. Specimen: peripheral blood, collected before any cancer treatment. The receptors shown here come from a woman aged 40-69 years with stage I lung adenocarcinoma.

This sequence joins TRBV11-2 and TRBJ1-2, with TRBD1 matching 8 bases. Per the germline V gene, CDR1 is SGHAT and CDR2 is FQNNGV. The trim removed 2 bases at V and 3 bases at J, leaving 8 bases unmatched. The CDR3 is 16 amino acids. The CDR3 protein is CASSLIAQGAYYGYTF. CDR3 sequence (DNA): TGTGCCAGCAGCTTAATCGCGCAGGGGGCGTACTATGGCTACACCTTC.

This rearrangement joins TRBV2 to TRBJ2-7, with D uncertain. Germline V gives CDR1 SNHLY, CDR2 FYNNEI. Trimming pared 3 bases from V and 3 bases from J, leaving 6 bases between. The CDR3 sequence is 12 residues long. The CDR3 DNA reads TGTGCCAGCAGTGACAGGTTCTACGAGCAGTACTTC. It translates to CASSDRFYEQYF.

The rearrangement uses TRBV27 and TRBJ2-4; D is undetermined. The germline V gene has CDR1 MNHEY and CDR2 SMNVEV (reference sequence). CDR3 length: 12 amino acids. The V end was cut by 6 bases, the J end by 9 bases, with 12 bases between. CDR3 sequence reads: CASRGPAGIQYF. For the CDR3, the DNA is TGTGCCAGCAGAGGGCCCGCTGGCATTCAGTACTTC.

The CDR3 sequence: CASSPRDREAYEQYF. CDR3 nucleotide sequence: TGTGCCAGTAGTCCTCGGGACAGGGAGGCCTACGAGCAGTACTTC. The chain has TRBV19 and TRBJ2-7, with 9 nucleotides matching TRBD1. The CDR3 is 15 amino acids. Germline loops: CDR1 LNHDA, CDR2 SQIVND (reference sequence). With V trimmed by 5 bases and J by 2 bases, 7 bases remained unmatched.

The chain links TRBV5-6 to TRBJ2-2; D unclear. V was shortened by 0 bases and J by 7 bases, with 19 bases between the two germline ends. The CDR3 length is 17 residues. Per the germline V gene, CDR1 is SGHDT and CDR2 is YYEEEE. Here the CDR3 reads CASSLDSRLRLFGELFF. CDR3 in DNA: TGTGCCAGCAGCTTGGACAGCCGGCTCCGGTTGTTCGGGGAGCTGTTTTTT.

The chain links TRBV5-1 to TRBJ1-5, with D hard to call. Looked up from germline, CDR1 is SGHRS and CDR2 is YFSETQ. Trimming cost V 1 base and J 5 bases, with 7 bases left between them. This CDR3 spans 13 amino acids. The CDR3 is CASSLMADQPQHF. CDR3 DNA: TGCGCCAGCAGCTTGATGGCGGATCAGCCCCAGCATTTT.

The rearrangement joins TRBV28 to TRBJ2-3; 8 nucleotides match TRBD2. Germline V gene lookup returns CDR1 MDHEN and CDR2 SYDVKM. The V segment lost 5 bases and the J segment 2 bases; nucleotides outside the gene matches: 6. The CDR3 has 15 amino acids. In DNA form, the CDR3 reads TGTGCCAGCAGTACCCGGCGGGAGGTCACAGATACGCAGTATTTT. Residues: CASSTRREVTDTQYF.

The chain carries TRBV10-3 and TRBJ2-7; D gene uncertain. The germline V gene has CDR1 ENHRY and CDR2 SYGVKD. Trimming shortened V by 10 bases and J by 5 bases, and 12 bases separated the two germline ends. The CDR3 is made up of 11 amino acids. The CDR3 DNA reads as TGTGCCACCCGAGTTGGGGACGAGCAGTACTTC. Encoded protein: CATRVGDEQYF.

The chain links TRBV27 to TRBJ2-7, with D possibly being TRBD1 (5 bases). V shed 0 bases and J shed 3 bases, with 9 bases lying between them. Germline-derived CDR1 and CDR2 are MNHEY and SMNVEV (reference sequence). The CDR3 length is 14 residues. The CDR3 spells CASSLSAGNYEQYF. CDR3 nucleotides: TGTGCCAGCAGTTTATCGGCAGGGAACTACGAGCAGTACTTC.

This clone appeared once. The CDR3 nucleotides read TGTGCCAGCAGCGAGGGCTCTGCCTACGAGCAGTACTTC. The encoded protein is CASSEGSAYEQYF. J is TRBJ2-7 and V is TRBV2; a weak D match, TRBD2 (5 bases). Per germline, CDR1 SNHLY and CDR2 FYNNEI. V was clipped by 6 bases and J by 2 bases, with 11 bases between them. The CDR3 consists of 13 residues.

The DNA for the CDR3 is TGTGCCAGCAGCTTAAGCCCGTACGAGCAGTACTTC. It translates to CASSLSPYEQYF. The chain is built from TRBV7-9 and TRBJ2-7; D not resolved. The V gene's germline CDR1 is SEHNR and CDR2 FQNEAQ (reference sequence). This CDR3 comprises 12 residues. Trimming removed 2 bases from V and 4 bases from J, with 6 bases in between.

The rearrangement links TRBV28 to TRBJ1-5; D is possibly TRBD1 (5 bases). The length of the CDR3 is 15 residues. Trimming pared 3 bases from V and 9 bases from J, leaving 18 bases between. Germline V gene data show CDR1 as MDHEN and CDR2 as SYDVKM. In nucleotides, the CDR3 is TGTGCCAGCAGTTTTAGACGGGTCACGGGGCCGCCCCAGCATTTT. Translating gives CASSFRRVTGPPQHF.

This chain uses TRBV9 with TRBJ2-1; TRBD2 is a possible D gene (6 bases). CDR3 length equals 16 residues. V gave up 2 bases and J gave up 5 bases, with 17 bases separating them. Germline CDR1 and CDR2: SGDLS and YYNGEE. The CDR3 DNA follows: TGTGCCAGCAGCGTTTACGGGAGTGCGAGCAACAATGAGCAGTTCTTC. Protein: CASSVYGSASNNEQFF.

The V and J genes are TRBV4-1 and TRBJ1-4; 9 nucleotides align to TRBD1. Trimming removed 0 bases from V and 11 bases from J; junction bases left unmatched: 7. The CDR3 spans 15 residues. Germline values: CDR1 MGHRA, CDR2 YSYEKL. The DNA for the CDR3 is TGCGCCAGCAGCCAAGATTATGGACAGGGGAAGAAACTGTTTTTT. Translating it yields CASSQDYGQGKKLFF.

This chain uses TRBV4-2 with TRBJ2-2, with D uncertain. Germline CDR1 is LGHNA and CDR2 is YNFKEQ. V lost 5 bases and J lost 8, with 3 bases in between. This CDR3 comprises 10 residues. The CDR3 reads CASSGGELFF. The CDR3 bases are TGTGCCAGCAGCGGGGGGGAGCTGTTTTTT.

The V call is TRBV5-3, the J call TRBJ2-7; D could derive from TRBD1 or TRBD2 (5 bases each). TRBV5-3 is an open reading frame whose function is uncertain. Trimming shortened V by 0 bases and J by 1 base, and 17 bases separated the two germline ends. There are 17 residues in the CDR3. CDR3 region: CARSLEGIRELSYEQYF. CDR3 DNA sequence: TGTGCCAGAAGCTTGGAGGGCATCAGGGAGCTTTCCTACGAGCAGTACTTC.

This clone was detected a few times. The V call is TRBV11-3, the J call TRBJ2-7; a weak D match, TRBD1 (5 bases). V lost 5 bases and J 6 bases, leaving 14 bases between the germline ends. There are 13 residues in the CDR3. Germline V lookup: CDR1 SGHNT, CDR2 YENEEA. CDR3 sequence reads: CASSPIGHGEQYF. The CDR3 DNA reads as TGTGCCAGCAGCCCCATCGGACACGGCGAGCAGTACTTC.